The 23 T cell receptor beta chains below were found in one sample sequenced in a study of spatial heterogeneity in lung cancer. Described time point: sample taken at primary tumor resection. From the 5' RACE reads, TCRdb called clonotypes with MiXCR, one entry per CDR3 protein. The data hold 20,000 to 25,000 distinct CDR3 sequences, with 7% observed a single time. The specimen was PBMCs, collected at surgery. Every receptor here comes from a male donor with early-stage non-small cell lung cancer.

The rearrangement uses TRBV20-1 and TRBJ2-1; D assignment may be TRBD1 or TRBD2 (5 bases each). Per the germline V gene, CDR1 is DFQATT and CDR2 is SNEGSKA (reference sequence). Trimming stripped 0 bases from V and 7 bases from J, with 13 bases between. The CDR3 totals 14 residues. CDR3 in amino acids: CSARDRGDRNEQFF. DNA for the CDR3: TGCAGTGCTAGAGATCGGGGCGATCGGAATGAGCAGTTCTTC.

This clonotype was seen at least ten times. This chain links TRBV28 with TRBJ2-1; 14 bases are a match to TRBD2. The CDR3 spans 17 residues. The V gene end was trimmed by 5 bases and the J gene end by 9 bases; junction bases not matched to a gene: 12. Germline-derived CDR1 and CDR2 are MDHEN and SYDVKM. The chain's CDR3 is CASSPWTSGRSGGEQFF. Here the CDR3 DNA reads TGTGCCAGCAGTCCTTGGACTAGCGGGAGGTCGGGCGGTGAGCAGTTCTTC.

CDR3 nucleotides: TGCAGTGCTAGAGATCCCCGACGGACTAACAATGAGCAGTTCTTC. Translating gives CSARDPRRTNNEQFF. The V gene is TRBV20-1, the J gene TRBJ2-1, with D maybe TRBD2 (6 bases). CDR3 size: 15 residues. Germline CDR1 and CDR2: DFQATT and SNEGSKA (reference sequence). V shed 0 bases and J shed 5 bases, with 14 bases lying between them.

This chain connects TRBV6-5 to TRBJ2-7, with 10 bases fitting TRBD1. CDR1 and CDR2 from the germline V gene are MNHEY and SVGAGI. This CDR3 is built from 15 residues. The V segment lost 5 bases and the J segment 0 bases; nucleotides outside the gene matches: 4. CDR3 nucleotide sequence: TGTGCCAGCAGTAGGGACAGGGGACCCTCCTACGAGCAGTACTTC. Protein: CASSRDRGPSYEQYF.

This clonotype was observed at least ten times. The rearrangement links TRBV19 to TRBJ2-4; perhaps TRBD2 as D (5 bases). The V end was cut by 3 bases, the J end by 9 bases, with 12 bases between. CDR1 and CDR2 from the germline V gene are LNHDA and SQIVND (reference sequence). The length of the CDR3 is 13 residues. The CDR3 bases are TGTGCCAGTAGTATGGGCCTAGAGGGCATTCAGTACTTC. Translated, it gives CASSMGLEGIQYF.

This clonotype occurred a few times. Written as DNA, the CDR3 is TGTGCCAGCAGCTTAGTGAACGGCGGGGTGGAGACCCAGTACTTC. It codes for CASSLVNGGVETQYF. The V and J genes are TRBV11-2 and TRBJ2-5; the D gene is possibly TRBD2 (6 bases). Per germline, CDR1 SGHAT and CDR2 FQNNGV. V was clipped by 1 base and J by 5 bases, with 14 bases between them. The CDR3 length is 15 residues.

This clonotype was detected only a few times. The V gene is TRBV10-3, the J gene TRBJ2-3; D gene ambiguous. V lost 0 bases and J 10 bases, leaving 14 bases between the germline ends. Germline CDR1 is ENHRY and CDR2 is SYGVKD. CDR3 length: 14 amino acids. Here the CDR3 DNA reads TGTGCCATCAGTGAGTCGAAAGCAGCAGGCCCGCAGTATTTT. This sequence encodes CAISESKAAGPQYF.

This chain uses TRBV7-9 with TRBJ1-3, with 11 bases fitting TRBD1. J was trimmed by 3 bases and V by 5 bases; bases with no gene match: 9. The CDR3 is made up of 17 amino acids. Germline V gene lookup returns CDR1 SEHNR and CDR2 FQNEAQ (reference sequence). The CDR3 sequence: CASSLGQGEVIGNTIYF. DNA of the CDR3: TGTGCCAGCAGCCTGGGACAGGGGGAAGTTATTGGAAACACCATATATTTT.

CDR3 in DNA: TGCGCCAGCAGCTTGGCGGGAGACTCTAACTATGGCTACACCTTC. This codes for CASSLAGDSNYGYTF. V and J are TRBV5-1 and TRBJ1-2; D is uncertain. Looked up from germline, CDR1 is SGHRS and CDR2 is YFSETQ. Between the trimmed V and J ends, which lost 0 bases and 0 bases, there was a span of 9 bases. The length of the CDR3 is 15 residues.

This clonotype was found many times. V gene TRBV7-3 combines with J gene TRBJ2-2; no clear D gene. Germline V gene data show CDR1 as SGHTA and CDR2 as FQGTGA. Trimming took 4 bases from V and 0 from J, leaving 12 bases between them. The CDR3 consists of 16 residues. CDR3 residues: CASSSSGGSNTGELFF. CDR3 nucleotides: TGTGCCAGCAGCTCGTCTGGCGGTTCGAACACCGGGGAGCTGTTTTTT. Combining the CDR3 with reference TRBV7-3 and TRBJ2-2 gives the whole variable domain GAGVSQTPSNKVTEKGKYVELRCDPISGHTALYWYRQSLGQGPEFLIYFQGTGAADDSGLPNDRFFAVRPEGSVSTLKIQRTERGDSAVYLCASSSSGGSNTGELFFGEGSRLTVL.

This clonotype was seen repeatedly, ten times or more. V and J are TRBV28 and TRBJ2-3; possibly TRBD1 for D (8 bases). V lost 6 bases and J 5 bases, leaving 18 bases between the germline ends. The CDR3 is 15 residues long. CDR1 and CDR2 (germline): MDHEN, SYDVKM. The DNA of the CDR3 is TGTGCCAGCAGGGGGACAGGAACTAGCGAAGATACGCAGTATTTT. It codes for CASRGTGTSEDTQYF.

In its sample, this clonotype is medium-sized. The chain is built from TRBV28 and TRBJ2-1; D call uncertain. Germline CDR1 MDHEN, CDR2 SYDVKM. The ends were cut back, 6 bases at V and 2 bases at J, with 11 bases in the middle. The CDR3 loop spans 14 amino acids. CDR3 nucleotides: TGTGCCAGCAGGGTTGACGCGGCCTACAATGAGCAGTTCTTC. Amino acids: CASRVDAAYNEQFF.

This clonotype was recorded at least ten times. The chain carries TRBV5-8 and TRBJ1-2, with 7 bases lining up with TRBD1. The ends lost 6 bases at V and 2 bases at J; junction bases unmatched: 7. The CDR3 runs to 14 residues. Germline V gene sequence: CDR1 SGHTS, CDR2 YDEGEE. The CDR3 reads CASTHRGVNYGYTF. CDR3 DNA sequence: TGTGCCAGCACTCACAGGGGAGTAAACTATGGCTACACCTTC.

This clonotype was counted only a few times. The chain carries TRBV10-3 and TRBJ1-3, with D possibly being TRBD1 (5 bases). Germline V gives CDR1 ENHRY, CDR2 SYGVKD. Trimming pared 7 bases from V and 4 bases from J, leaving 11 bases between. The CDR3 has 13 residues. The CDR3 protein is CAITEGIGNTIYF. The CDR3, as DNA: TGTGCCATCACAGAGGGGATCGGAAACACCATATATTTT.

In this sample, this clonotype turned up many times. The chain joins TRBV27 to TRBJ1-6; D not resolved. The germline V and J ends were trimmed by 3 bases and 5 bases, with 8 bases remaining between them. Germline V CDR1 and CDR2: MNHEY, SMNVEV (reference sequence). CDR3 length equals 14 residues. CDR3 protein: CASSFPGDNSPLHF. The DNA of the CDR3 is TGTGCCAGCAGTTTCCCCGGGGATAATTCACCCCTCCACTTT.

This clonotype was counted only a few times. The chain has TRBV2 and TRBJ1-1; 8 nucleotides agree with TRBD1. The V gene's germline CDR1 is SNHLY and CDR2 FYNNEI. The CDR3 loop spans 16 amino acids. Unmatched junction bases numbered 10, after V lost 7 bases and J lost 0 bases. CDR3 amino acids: CASNEWTGFLNTEAFF. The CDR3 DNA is TGTGCCAGCAACGAGTGGACAGGGTTCTTGAACACTGAAGCTTTCTTT.

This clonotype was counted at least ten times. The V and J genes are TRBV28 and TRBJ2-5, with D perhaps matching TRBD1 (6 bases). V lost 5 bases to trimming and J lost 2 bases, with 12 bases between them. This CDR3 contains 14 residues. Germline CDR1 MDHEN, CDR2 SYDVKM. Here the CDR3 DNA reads TGTGCCAGCAGTCCGACAGGCCCACAAGAGACCCAGTACTTC. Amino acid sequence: CASSPTGPQETQYF.

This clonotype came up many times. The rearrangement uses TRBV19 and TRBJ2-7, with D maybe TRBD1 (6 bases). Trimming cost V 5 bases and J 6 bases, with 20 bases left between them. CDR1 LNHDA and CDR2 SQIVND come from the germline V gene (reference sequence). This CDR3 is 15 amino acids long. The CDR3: CASSRGGQGSSEQYF. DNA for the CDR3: TGTGCCAGTAGTCGAGGGGGACAAGGTTCGTCCGAGCAGTACTTC.

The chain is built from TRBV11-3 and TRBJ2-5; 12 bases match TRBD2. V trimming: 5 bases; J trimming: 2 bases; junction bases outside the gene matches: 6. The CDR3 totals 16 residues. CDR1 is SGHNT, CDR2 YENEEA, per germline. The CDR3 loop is CASSPGTSGSQETQYF. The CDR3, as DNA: TGTGCCAGCAGCCCAGGGACTAGCGGGTCTCAAGAGACCCAGTACTTC. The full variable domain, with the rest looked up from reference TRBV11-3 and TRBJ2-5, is EAGVVQSPRYKIIEKKQPVAFWCNPISGHNTLYWYLQNLGQGPELLIRYENEEAVDDSQLPKDRFSAERLKGVDSTLKIQPAELGDSAVYLCASSPGTSGSQETQYFGPGTRLLVL.

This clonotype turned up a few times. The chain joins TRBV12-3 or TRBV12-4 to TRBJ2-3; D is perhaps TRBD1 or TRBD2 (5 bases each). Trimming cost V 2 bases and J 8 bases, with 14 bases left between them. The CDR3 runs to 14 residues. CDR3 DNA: TGTGCCAGCAGTTTAAGTGGATTGAGGGGTACGCAGTATTTT. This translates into CASSLSGLRGTQYF.

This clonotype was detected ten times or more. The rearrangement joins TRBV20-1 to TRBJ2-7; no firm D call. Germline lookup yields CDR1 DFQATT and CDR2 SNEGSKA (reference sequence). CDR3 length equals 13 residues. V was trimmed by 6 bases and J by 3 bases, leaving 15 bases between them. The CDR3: CSAAPDGIYEQYV. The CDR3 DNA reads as TGCAGTGCAGCCCCGGACGGTATCTACGAGCAGTACGTC.

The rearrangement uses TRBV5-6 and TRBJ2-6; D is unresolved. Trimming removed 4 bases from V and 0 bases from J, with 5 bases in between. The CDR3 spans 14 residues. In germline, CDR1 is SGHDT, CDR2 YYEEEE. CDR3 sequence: CASSGYSGANVLTF. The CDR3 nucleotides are TGTGCCAGCAGCGGGTACTCTGGGGCCAACGTCCTGACTTTC.

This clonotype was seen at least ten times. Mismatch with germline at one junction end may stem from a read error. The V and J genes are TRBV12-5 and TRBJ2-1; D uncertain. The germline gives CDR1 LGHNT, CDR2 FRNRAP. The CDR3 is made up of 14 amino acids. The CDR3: CASAPASSYNEQFF. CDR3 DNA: TGCGCTAGTGCCCCTGCGAGCTCCTACAATGAGCAGTTCTTC.